Each of the 3 T cell receptor beta chains below was sequenced from the same sample in a study of CD8 T cells in ankylosing spondylitis (TCRdb year 2017). What the work shows at the level of the full study, not this receptor alone: Blood from ankylosing spondylitis patients appeared to be characterized by a TCR beta motif made up of 8 or 9 highly homologous amino acid variants.

Their specific antigens are unknown. Library preparation was by 5' RACE. The sample was run on an Illumina HiSeq 2500. Through fastp at Q25 and MiXCR, TCRdb rebuilt clones from the public reads, retaining in-frame beta chains. Every distinct CDR3 protein forms one entry, paired with its most common genes and DNA. The sample table records more than 500,000 distinct CDR3 sequences; approximately 5.3% of these occur just once. Approximately 4% of the sample rests with the top ten. Sequencing was performed on blood, either unsorted or a sorted T cell fraction (not recorded which). The receptor source for this set is a male donor with ankylosing spondylitis.

This clonotype has a count of ten or more. V and J are TRBV6-5 and TRBJ2-7; D possibly corresponds to TRBD2 (6 bases). Looked up from germline, CDR1 is MNHEY and CDR2 is SVGAGI. Trimming left V 5 bases short and J 5 bases short, with 13 bases between. The CDR3 is 13 residues long. The CDR3 loop reads CASSISGLDEQYF. DNA of the CDR3: TGTGCCAGCAGTATATCGGGACTCGACGAGCAGTACTTC.

This clonotype was seen a handful of times. The chain couples TRBV12-3 or TRBV12-4 to TRBJ1-5, with a weak D call TRBD1 (6 bases). This CDR3 has 13 amino acids. The germline V and J ends were trimmed by 10 bases and 7 bases, with 17 bases remaining between them. The CDR3 DNA is TGTGCCAATGTCGGGCAGGGGAGGCAGCCCCAGCATTTT. Encoded protein: CANVGQGRQPQHF.

In this sample, this clonotype turned up many times. The chain is built from TRBV5-1 and TRBJ1-1, with 7 bases matching TRBD1. In germline, CDR1 is SGHRS, CDR2 YFSETQ. There are 17 residues in the CDR3. Trimming cost V 0 bases and J 11 bases; bases outside gene matches: 19. The CDR3 DNA reads as TGCGCCAGCAGCTTGGGACAGGGTGGGTCTCTGGCTGAAAAGGCTTTCTTT. Amino acids: CASSLGQGGSLAEKAFF. Full variable domain (rest looked up from reference TRBV5-1 and TRBJ1-1): KAGVTQTPRYLIKTRGQQVTLSCSPISGHRSVSWYQQTPGQGLQFLFEYFSETQRNKGNFPGRFSGRQFSNSRSEMNVSTLELGDSALYLCASSLGQGGSLAEKAFFGQGTRLTVV.